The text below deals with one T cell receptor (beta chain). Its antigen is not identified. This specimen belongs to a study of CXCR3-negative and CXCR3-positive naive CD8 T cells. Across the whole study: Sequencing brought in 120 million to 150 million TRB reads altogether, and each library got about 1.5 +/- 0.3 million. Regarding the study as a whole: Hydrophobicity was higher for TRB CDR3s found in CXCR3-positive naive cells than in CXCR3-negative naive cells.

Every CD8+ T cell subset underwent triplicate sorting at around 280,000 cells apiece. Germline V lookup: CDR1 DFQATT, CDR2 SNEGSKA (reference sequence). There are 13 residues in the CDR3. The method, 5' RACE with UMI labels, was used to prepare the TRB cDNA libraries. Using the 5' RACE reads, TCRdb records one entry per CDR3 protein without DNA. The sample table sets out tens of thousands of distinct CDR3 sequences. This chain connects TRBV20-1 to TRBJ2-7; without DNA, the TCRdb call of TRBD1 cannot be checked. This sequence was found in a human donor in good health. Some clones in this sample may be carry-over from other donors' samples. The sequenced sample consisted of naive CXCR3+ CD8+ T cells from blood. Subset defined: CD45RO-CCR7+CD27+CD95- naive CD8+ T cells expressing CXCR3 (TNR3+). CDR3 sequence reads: CSVGQMSSYEQYF.